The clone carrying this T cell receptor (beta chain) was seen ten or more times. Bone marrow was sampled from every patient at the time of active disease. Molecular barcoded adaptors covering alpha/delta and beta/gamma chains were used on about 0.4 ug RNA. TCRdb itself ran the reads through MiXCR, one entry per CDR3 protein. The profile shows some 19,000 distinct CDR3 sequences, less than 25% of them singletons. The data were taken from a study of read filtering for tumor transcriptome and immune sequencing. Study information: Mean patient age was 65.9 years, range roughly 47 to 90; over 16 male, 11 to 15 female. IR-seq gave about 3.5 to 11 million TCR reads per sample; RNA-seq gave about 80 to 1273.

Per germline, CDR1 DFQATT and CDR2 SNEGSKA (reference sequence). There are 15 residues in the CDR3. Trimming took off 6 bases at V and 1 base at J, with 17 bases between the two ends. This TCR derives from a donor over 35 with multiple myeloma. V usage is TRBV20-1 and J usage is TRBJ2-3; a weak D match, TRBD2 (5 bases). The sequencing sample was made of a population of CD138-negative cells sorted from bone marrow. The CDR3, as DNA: TGCAGTGCGCGCCGGGCGGCGGAGGGCACAGATACGCAGTATTTT. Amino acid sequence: CSARRAAEGTDTQYF.